The T cell receptor (beta chain) described here comes from a study of OX40 agonist ivuxolimab in advanced cancers. The assay was immunoSEQ multiplex PCR, and TCRdb's table has in-frame clones only and misses some. This sample has roughly 41,000 clones; 90% to 95% occur once, and the top ten carry roughly 4.9%. The V and J ends lost 8 bases and 5 bases respectively, with 12 bases between them. This CDR3 contains 12 residues. Germline V gives CDR1 MNHEY, CDR2 SVGAGI. V gene TRBV6-5 combines with J gene TRBJ1-2; the D gene is possibly TRBD1 (5 bases). The clonotype comes from an adult with an advanced solid tumor such as melanoma, head and neck, liver or kidney cancer. The sequences come from CD4+ or CD8+ T cells sorted from blood, collected in a trial of the OX40 agonist ivuxolimab. CDR3 residues: CASSMPGYGYTF. Here the CDR3 DNA reads TGTGCCAGCTCTATGCCAGGGTATGGCTACACCTTC.